In its sample, the clone carrying this T cell receptor (beta chain) was seen many times. TCR beta CDR3 sequences were amplified from RNA transcripts. A first-round RT-PCR of the TCR CDR3 used the HTBI primer set. Each CDR3 protein is one row after TCRdb ran MiXCR on the multiplex PCR reads. The table lists about 110,000 distinct CDR3 sequences, more than 15% of them singletons. These data originate in a study of T cells in Graves' hyperthyroidism and ophthalmopathy. This CDR3 has 12 residues. V was cut by 0 bases and J by 5 bases, with 4 bases left in between. Germline-derived CDR1 and CDR2 are SEHNR and FQNEAQ (reference sequence).

This chain uses TRBV7-9 with TRBJ2-5; D uncertain. This clonotype originated in a woman in her 50s with Graves' hyperthyroidism. Sequencing used blood. CDR3 region: CASSLAGETQYF. The CDR3 DNA sequence: TGTGCCAGCAGCTTAGCCGGGGAGACCCAGTACTTC.